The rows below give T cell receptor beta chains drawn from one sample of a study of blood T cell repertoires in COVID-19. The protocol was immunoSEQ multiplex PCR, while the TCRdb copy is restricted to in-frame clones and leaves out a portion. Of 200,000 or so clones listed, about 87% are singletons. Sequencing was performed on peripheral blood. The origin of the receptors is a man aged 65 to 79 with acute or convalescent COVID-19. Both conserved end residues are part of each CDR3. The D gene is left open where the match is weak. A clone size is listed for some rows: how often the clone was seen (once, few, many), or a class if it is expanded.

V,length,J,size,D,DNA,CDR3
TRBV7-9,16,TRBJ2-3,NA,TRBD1,TGTGCCAGCAGCATCGGGACAGTCTCTAGCACAGATACGCAGTATTTT,CASSIGTVSSTDTQYF
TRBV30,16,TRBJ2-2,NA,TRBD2,TGTGCCTGGATCACGGGACTAGCGGGATCCGCCGGGGAGCTGTTTTTT,CAWITGLAGSAGELFF
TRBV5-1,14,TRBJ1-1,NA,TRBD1,TGCGCCAGCAGCACCGGACAGGGAGTGCCAGAAGCTTTCTTT,CASSTGQGVPEAFF
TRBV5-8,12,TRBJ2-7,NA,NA,TGTGCCAGCAGCCCTTGGGAGGTCGAGCAGTACTTC,CASSPWEVEQYF
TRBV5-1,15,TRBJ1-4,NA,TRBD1,TGCGCCAGCAGCTTGGAGGGACAGATTAATGAAAAACTGTTTTTT,CASSLEGQINEKLFF
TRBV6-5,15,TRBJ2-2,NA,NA,TGTGCCAGCAGCGGCGGGTTTTCGGGCACCGGGGAGCTGTTTTTT,CASSGGFSGTGELFF
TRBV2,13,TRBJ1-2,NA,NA,TGTGCCAGCAGTGAATCCCGGGGAAGCGGCTACACCTTC,CASSESRGSGYTF
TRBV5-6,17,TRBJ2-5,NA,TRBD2,TGTGCCAGCAGTTATCTTAGGAGCGGGAGAAACCAAGAGACCCAGTACTTC,CASSYLRSGRNQETQYF
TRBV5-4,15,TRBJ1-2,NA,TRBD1,TGTGCCAGCAGCGGGACAGGGCTCTCTAACTATGGCTACACCTTC,CASSGTGLSNYGYTF
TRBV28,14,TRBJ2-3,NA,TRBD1,TGTGCCAGCAGGACCGGGACAGCCACAGATACGCAGTATTTT,CASRTGTATDTQYF
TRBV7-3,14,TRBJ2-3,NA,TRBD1,TGTGCCAGCAGCTCGGGACAGGGCACAGATACGCAGTATTTT,CASSSGQGTDTQYF
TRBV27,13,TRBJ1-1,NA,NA,TGTGCCAGCAGTTTAGGGCAGGGGTATGAAGCTTTCTTT,CASSLGQGYEAFF
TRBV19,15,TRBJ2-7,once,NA,TGTGCCAGTAGTGGGATTTTACAGGTTGGCGAAAAGCAGTACTTC,CASSGILQVGEKQYF
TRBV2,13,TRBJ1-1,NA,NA,TGTGCCAGCAGTGACAGGGGAGGGACTGAAGCTTTCTTT,CASSDRGGTEAFF
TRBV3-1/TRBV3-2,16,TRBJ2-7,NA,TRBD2,TGTGCCAGCAGCCAAGATCTGACTAGCGGGAGTTTCGAGCAGTACTTC,CASSQDLTSGSFEQYF
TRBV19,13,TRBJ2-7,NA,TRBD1,TGTGCCAGTAGTCCGCCGACAGGGCCCGAGCAGTACTTC,CASSPPTGPEQYF
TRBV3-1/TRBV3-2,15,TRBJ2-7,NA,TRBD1,TGTGCCAGCAGCTACAGGGGGAGCGGGTCCTACGAGCAGTACTTC,CASSYRGSGSYEQYF
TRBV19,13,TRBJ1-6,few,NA,TGTGCCAGTAAGGGAGATGGTTTTTCACCCCTCCACTTT,CASKGDGFSPLHF
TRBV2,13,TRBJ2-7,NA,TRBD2,TGTGCCAGCAGGTCCGGGGGGGACTACGAGCAGTACTTC,CASRSGGDYEQYF
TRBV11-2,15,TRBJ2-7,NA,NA,TGTGCCAGCAGCTTAGGGCTGATCAGCTCCTACGAGCAGTACTTC,CASSLGLISSYEQYF
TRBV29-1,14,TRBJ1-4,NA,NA,TGCAGCGTTCAAGGAGGGGGTCGGGGTGAAAAACTGTTTTTT,CSVQGGGRGEKLFF
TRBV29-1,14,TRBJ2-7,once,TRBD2,TGCAGCGTTAAACCGGGACTAGCGGTTTACGAGCAGTACTTC,CSVKPGLAVYEQYF
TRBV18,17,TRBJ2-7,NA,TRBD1,TGTGCCAGCTCACTACACCGAAACGGACAGGTGGGTGGCGAGCAGTACTTC,CASSLHRNGQVGGEQYF
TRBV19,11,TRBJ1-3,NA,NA,TGTGCCAGTAGTGAGGGAAACACCATATATTTT,CASSEGNTIYF
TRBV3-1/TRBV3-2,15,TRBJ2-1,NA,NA,TGTGCCAGCAGCCCCCCGGGATTGCTACAATCGGAGCAGTTCTTC,CASSPPGLLQSEQFF
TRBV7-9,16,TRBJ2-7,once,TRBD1,TGTGCCAGCAGCCCCTCCTGGGGACAGTTACTCAACGAGCAGTACTTC,CASSPSWGQLLNEQYF
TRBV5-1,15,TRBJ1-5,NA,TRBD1,TGCGCCAGCAGCGCGGGACAGGGGGCGAATCAGCCCCAGCATTTT,CASSAGQGANQPQHF